This T cell receptor beta chain was recorded in a study of read filtering for tumor transcriptome and immune sequencing. Study summary: Transcriptome libraries were built from DNase-treated RNA.

The library was built from 400 ng RNA with molecular barcoded adaptors for alpha/delta and beta/gamma chains. TCRdb reprocessed the reads with MiXCR, giving one entry per CDR3 protein. Among tens of thousands of distinct CDR3 sequences listed, around 21% were seen once. This clonotype was detected ten times or more. This CDR3 has 15 residues. Germline V CDR1 and CDR2: SGHAT, FQNNGV. The V and J ends lost 0 bases and 1 base respectively, with 9 bases between them. Input material: a population of CD138-negative cells sorted from bone marrow. The gene calls are TRBV11-2 and TRBJ1-1, with D unclear. This clonotype was obtained from a donor at least 40 years old with multiple myeloma. DNA of the CDR3: TGTGCCAGCAGCTTAGAGGCCAGCCCGAACACTGAAGCTTTCTTT. Translated: CASSLEASPNTEAFF.